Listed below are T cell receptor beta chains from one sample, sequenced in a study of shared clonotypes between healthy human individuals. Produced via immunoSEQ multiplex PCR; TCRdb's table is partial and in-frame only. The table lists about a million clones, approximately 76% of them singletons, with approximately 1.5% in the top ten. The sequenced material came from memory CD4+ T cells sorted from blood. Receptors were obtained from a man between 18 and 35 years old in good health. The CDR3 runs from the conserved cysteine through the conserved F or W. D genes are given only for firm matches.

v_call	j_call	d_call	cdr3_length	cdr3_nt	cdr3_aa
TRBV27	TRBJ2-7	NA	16	TGTGCCAGCAGTTTCCACACCGGGACCTCAGGAGGCGAGCAGTACTTC	CASSFHTGTSGGEQYF
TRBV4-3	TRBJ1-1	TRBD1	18	TGCGCCAGCAGCCAAGTTGTAGGACAGGGGACCAGGAACACTGAAGCTTTCTTT	CASSQVVGQGTRNTEAFF
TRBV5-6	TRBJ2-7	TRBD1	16	TGTGCCAGCAGCTTGGACAGGGGGCAACCCCCGGACGAGCAGTACTTC	CASSLDRGQPPDEQYF
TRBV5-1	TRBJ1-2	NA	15	TGCGCCAGCAGCTTGGCCCTCGGGGGGATCTATGGCTACACCTTC	CASSLALGGIYGYTF
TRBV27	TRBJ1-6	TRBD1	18	TGTGCCAGCAGTTTAAGCGGACAGGGGTTTGGCTATAATTCACCCCTCCACTTT	CASSLSGQGFGYNSPLHF
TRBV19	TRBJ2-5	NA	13	TGTGCCAGTAGCCTCCAGCTGCGGGAGACCCAGTACTTC	CASSLQLRETQYF
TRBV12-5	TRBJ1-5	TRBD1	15	TGTGCTAGTGGTTTGGGGACAGGGACCTATCAGCCCCAGCATTTT	CASGLGTGTYQPQHF
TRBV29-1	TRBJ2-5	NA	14	TGCAGCGTTCGGAGCTCAAAGGGGGGAGAGACCCAGTACTTC	CSVRSSKGGETQYF
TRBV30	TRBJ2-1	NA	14	TGTGCCTGGAGTACAGGGGGGGGGAACAATGAGCAGTTCTTC	CAWSTGGGNNEQFF
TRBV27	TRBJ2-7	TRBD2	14	TGTGCCAGCAGCCCAAGCGGGGGGGCGCGGGAGCAGTACTTC	CASSPSGGAREQYF
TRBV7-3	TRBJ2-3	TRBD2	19	TGTGCCAGCAGCTTAAGACCTCCTGGAGGAGCGGGGGTCACAGATACGCAGTATTTT	CASSLRPPGGAGVTDTQYF
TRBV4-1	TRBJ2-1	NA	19	TGCGCCAGCAGCCAAGGACCATTTACCACGAAGAGCTCCTACAATGAGCAGTTCTTC	CASSQGPFTTKSSYNEQFF
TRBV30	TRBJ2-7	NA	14	TGTGCCTGGAGCCCTAAGGGCGTCTCCTACGAGCAGTACTTC	CAWSPKGVSYEQYF